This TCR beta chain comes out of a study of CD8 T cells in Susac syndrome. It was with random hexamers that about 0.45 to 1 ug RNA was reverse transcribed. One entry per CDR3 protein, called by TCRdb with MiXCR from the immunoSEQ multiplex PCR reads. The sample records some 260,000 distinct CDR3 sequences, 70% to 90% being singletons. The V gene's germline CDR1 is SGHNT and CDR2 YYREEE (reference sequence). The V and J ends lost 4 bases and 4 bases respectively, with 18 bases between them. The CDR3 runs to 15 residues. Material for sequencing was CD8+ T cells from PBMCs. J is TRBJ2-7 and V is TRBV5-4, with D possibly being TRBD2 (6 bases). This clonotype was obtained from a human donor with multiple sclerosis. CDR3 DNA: TGTGCCAGCAGCCACGGGTCGGAGGGCCGATACGAGCAGTACTTC. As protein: CASSHGSEGRYEQYF.